This T cell receptor beta chain is drawn from a study of blood T cell repertoires in COVID-19. At the level of the study: Some COVID-19 samples were acute and others convalescent; all came from the United States, Italy and Spain. The analysed material was cDNA or gDNA that came from T cells, B-cell-depleted T cells, or PBMCs.

The CDR3 has 15 amino acids. Germline trimming cut 2 bases from V and 0 bases from J; bases unmatched to any gene: 1. Per the germline V gene, CDR1 is SGHAT and CDR2 is FQNNGV. As processed by the authors: Amplified reference gene primers provided the basis for estimating nucleated cell counts. Sequencing was performed with immunoSEQ multiplex PCR; in TCRdb, only in-frame clones are kept and a portion is missing. That table gives V, J and clone size, and the DNA gave D and trimming. The sample has roughly 300,000 clones, more than 70% seen once. This TCR derives from a man between 18 and 35 years old who had recovered from COVID-19. Material for sequencing was peripheral blood. The V gene is TRBV11-2, the J gene TRBJ2-7, with 10 positions matching TRBD2. CDR3: CASSLLAGASYEQYF. CDR3 nucleotides: TGTGCCAGCAGCTTACTAGCGGGAGCCTCCTACGAGCAGTACTTC.